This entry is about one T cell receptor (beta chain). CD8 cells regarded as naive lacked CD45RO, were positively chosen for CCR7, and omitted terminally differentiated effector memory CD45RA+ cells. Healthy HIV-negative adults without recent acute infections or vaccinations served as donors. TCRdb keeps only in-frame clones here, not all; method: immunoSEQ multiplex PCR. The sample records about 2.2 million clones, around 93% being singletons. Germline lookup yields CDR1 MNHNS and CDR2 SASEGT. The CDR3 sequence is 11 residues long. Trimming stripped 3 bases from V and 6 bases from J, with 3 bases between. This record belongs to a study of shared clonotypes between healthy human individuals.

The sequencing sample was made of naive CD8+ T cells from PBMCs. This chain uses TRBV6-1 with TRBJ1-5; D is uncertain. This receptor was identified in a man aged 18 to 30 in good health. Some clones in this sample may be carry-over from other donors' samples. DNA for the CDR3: TGTGCCAGCAGTGATAGTCAGCCCCAGCATTTT. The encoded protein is CASSDSQPQHF.